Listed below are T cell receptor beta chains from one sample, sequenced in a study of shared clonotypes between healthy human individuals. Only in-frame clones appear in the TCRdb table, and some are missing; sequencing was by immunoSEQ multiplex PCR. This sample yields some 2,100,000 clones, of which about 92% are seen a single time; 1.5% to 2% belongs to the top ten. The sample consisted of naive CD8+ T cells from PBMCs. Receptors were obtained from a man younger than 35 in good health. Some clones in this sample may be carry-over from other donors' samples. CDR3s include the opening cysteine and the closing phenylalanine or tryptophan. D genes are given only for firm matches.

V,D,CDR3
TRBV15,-,CASAEYGSYEQYF
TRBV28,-,CASSSQGLIGYGYTF
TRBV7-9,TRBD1,CASSLQGAPYEQYF
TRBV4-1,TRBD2,CASSQTPAGVGNEQFF
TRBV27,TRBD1,CASSDREAGTEAFF
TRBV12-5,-,CASGLVLGDEQFF
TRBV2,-,CASRPYRDPNTEAFF
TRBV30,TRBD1,CAWEDRTDNEQFF
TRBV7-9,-,CASSTPRSEAQAETQYF
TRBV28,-,CASSPVGGGNQPQHF
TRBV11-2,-,CASRRASRENTEAFF
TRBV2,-,CASVDPGARDQPQHF
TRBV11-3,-,CASSLGSEQFF
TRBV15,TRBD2,CATSREGSREGTYEQYF
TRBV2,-,CASSRGPGDTEAFF
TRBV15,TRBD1,CATSPGRGLGYGYTF